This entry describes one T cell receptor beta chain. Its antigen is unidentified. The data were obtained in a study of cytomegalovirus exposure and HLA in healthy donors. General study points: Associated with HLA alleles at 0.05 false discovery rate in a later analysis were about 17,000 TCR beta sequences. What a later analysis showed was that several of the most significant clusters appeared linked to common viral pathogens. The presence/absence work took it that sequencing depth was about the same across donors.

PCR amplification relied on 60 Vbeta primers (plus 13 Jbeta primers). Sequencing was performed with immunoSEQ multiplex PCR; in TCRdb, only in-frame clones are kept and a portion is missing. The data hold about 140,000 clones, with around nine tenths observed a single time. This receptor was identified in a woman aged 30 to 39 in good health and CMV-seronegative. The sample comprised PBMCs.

The CDR3 sequence is CASSLAVRQGHGYTF. The CDR3 DNA reads as TGTGCCAGCAGCTTAGCTGTGCGACAGGGGCATGGCTACACCTTC. This chain joins TRBV7-2 and TRBJ1-2; 8 bases are shared with TRBD1. V gave up 0 bases and J gave up 6 bases; unmatched junction bases: 6. Per germline, CDR1 SGHTA and CDR2 FQGNSA. The length of the CDR3 is 15 residues.